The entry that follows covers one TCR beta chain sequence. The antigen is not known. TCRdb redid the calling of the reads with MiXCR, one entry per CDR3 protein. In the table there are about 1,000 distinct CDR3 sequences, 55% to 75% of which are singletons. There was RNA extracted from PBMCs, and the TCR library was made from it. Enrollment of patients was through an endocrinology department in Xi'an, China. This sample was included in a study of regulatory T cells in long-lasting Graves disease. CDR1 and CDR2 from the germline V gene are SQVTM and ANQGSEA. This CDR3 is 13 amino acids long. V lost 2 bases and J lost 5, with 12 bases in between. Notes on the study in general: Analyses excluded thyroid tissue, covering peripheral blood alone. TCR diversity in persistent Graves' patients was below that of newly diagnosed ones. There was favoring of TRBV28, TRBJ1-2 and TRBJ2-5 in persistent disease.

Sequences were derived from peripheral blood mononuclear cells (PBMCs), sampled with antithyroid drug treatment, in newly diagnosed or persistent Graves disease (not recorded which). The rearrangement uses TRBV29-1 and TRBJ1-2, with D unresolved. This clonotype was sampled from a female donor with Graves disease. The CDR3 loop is CSVEPDTDYGYTF. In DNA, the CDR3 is TGCAGCGTTGAACCCGACACGGATTATGGCTACACCTTC. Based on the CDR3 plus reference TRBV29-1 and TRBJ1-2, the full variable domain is SAVISQKPSRDICQRGTSLTIQCQVDSQVTMMFWYRQQPGQSLTLIATANQGSEATYESGFVIDKFPISRPNLTFSTLTVSNMSPEDSSIYLCSVEPDTDYGYTFGSGTRLTVV.